This T cell receptor (beta chain) derives from a study of monozygotic twins with inflammatory bowel disease (dated by TCRdb to the late 2010s). With respect to the entire study: In total, around 28 monozygotic twin pairs made up the full study: 19 Danish pairs, all IBD-discordant, plus nine German pairs, of which four were IBD-concordant and five were IBD-discordant. The search for disease-associated traits relied mainly on comparing, within discordant pairs, IBD patients with their genetically identical healthy co-twins. Each individual had, on average, about 151 000 unique TCRalpha sequences and 181 000 unique TCRbeta sequences available for analysis. What the research found in general, with its limitations: IBD patients had lower TCRbeta repertoire diversity, measured by the inverse Simpson index, than their healthy co-twins. Concordant and discordant twins showed no difference in repertoire similarity, possibly because of limited statistical power. Because patients received different immunosuppressive treatments, the repertoires may have picked up extra background noise and variability between individuals. Compared with healthy twins, IBD patients had fewer clonotypes in common with other individuals, a difference most pronounced in patients showing signs of disease activity. The results gave no support for a single strong signal or clonotype linked to IBD. The analysis was unable to tell different T cell subtypes apart.

Turning to this clonotype: It has no known antigen specificity.

From each donor, an approximately 2.3 ml peripheral blood sample was collected into PAXgene tubes and kept at -80 degrees C. Without any T cell sorting, total RNA was extracted from whole blood using the PAXgene blood miRNA kit on an automated QIAcube. Deep TCRalpha and TCRbeta repertoire profiling with unique molecular barcoding was performed on peripheral blood of monozygotic twin pairs concordant or discordant for inflammatory bowel disease. Smoking habits were recorded for all twin pairs, with individuals classified as current, former or never smokers. The CDR3 contains 15 residues, cysteine and phenylalanine counted. No DNA is recorded. Receptors were amplified or captured by 5' RACE. The input for every TCR library was around 3,800 ng of total RNA. For each sample, cDNA synthesis with SMARTScribe reverse transcriptase was split into eight separate reactions. During cDNA synthesis, template switching was used to introduce unique molecular identifiers that contained a 6-nucleotide sample barcode. TCRalpha and TCRbeta cDNA was amplified in two nested PCRs of about 16 and 10 cycles, and bead purification was carried out after each PCR. Before amplification, the cDNA was treated with uracil DNA-glycosylase and purified using the QIAquick PCR purification kit. In the second PCR, Illumina TruSeq-compatible adapters and sample-specific barcodes were added. TapeStation and Qubit were used to check library quality and concentration, and 4 to 6.5 ng of each library went into the pool. Sequencing of pooled libraries was carried out on an Illumina HiSeq2500 single-index Rapid Run using 2 x 100 bp reads and custom sequencing primers. Per the original workflow: PCR and sequencing errors were corrected by UMI-based consensus assembly using MiGEC version 1.2.6. MiXCR version 2.1.1 handled V(D)J alignment, clonotype assembly and CDR3 extraction. Gene usage, clonotype sharing and MAIT/NKT TCR abundance were normalised by analysing the top 1000, 10 000 and 20 000 clonotypes per sample. Diversity was computed as the inverse Simpson index with the vegan R package after downsampling to 27 000 UMIs. Paired Mann-Whitney U tests on discordant twin pairs were used, with Benjamini-Hochberg multiple-testing correction. TCRdb reprocessed the reads and lists each CDR3 protein sequence as a single entry, with no DNA. V and J calls and clone size were set by TCRdb, not the authors. The sample's clone listing holds approximately 210,000 distinct CDR3 sequences. Roughly 7.7% of the sample is taken by the ten largest.

The sequencing sample was made of blood. The receptor was isolated from a human donor with ulcerative colitis or Crohn's disease, or a healthy co-twin of an affected twin (not recorded which). The rearrangement joined TRBV12-3 or TRBV12-4 to TRBJ2-6; checking the TCRdb D call of TRBD2 is not possible without DNA. CDR3 protein: CASSPRGSGANVLTF.